This T cell receptor beta chain was sequenced during a study of T cell responses to AZD1222 COVID-19 vaccine (dated by TCRdb to 2020 to 2023). With regard to the full study: TCR sequencing covered more than 230 trial participants: about 210 given two doses of AZD1222 and 26 given two doses of MenACWY control vaccine. Trial participants were enrolled by age into 18-55, 56-69 and 70-plus year subgroups, with roughly 160, 29 and 62 TCR-sequenced participants respectively.

Points on this clone: Its cognate antigen has yet to be identified. No base-level quality is on record; no much larger clone is a single base apart.

Counted from cysteine to phenylalanine, this CDR3 has 14 amino acids. Left in the record is the CDR3 DNA by itself, 42 bases read in frame from the first base. Trimming at the junction amounts to 0 bases on V and 6 bases on J, and the germline ends lie 9 bases apart. Based on the germline V gene, the CDR1 and CDR2 sequences are LGHNA and YNFKEQ. The CDR3 regions of human TCRbeta chains were analyzed by immunosequencing. The paper's data handling went like this. TCRs in the repertoires were compared against a reference library of SARS-CoV-2-specific TCRs that had been generated with the MIRA antigen-specificity platform. Breadth was defined as the fraction of unique TCRs that were SARS-CoV-2-associated. Depth was defined as the fraction of total T cells that were SARS-CoV-2-associated. Using the MIRA data, each spike-specific TCR was mapped to the spike region that the TCR reacts to and placed in a CD4 or CD8 class. Log10-transformed breadth and depth values were compared by one-way ANOVA with Sidak's multiple comparisons tests. TCRdb carries this immuneACCESS record with in-frame sequences only. Its versions omit some clonotypes, under half of them owing to an unresolved V gene in the studies checked, with the rest unexplained. V, J and clone size derive from that table, while D and trimming were established from the DNA sequence. Here the sample has over 85,000 clones; 94% occur a single time. About 3.1% of the sample is taken by the ten largest.

In the paper's terms, the time point label means: about 28 days (+/-7) after the second vaccine dose. AZD1222 recipients given second doses at about 4 weeks or at about 12 weeks were pooled, since spike-specific TCR depth and breadth were not found to differ between the two schedules. Vaccinee samples were obtained from the UK trials COV001 and COV002, which included a single-blind randomized controlled phase 2/3 trial of AZD1222 (ChAdOx1 nCoV-19) in healthy adults. Trial participant PBMC samples were collected at day 0 and day 28 after the second dose for TCRbeta chain sequencing. The paper's findings and limits, for the study overall: Because no day 14 peak-response samples were available, the repertoires could be characterized only after the peak T cell response. The whole spike protein was spanned by vaccine-associated CD4 TCRs, and dominant responses were seen in regions 160-218 and 743-854. Participants were mostly white British, with more females than males. The authors suggested clonal diversity may have been underestimated. Conclusions about previously exposed vaccinees are limited, since just a handful of AZD1222 recipients were seropositive for SARS-CoV-2 at baseline. In the small 56-69-year group, the increase in depth fell short of significance, most likely because of low power. Reportedly, almost half of the unique spike-specific TCRs recognized epitopes lying outside the regions that are mutated in the B.1.351 and B.1.1.7 variants. Spike-specific TCR breadth and depth rose significantly after two AZD1222 doses compared with day 0 and with MenACWY recipients.

The material sequenced was peripheral blood, taken 28 days after the second AZD1222 dose. This clonotype was sampled from an adult who received the AZD1222 COVID-19 vaccine. This sequence uses TRBV4-2 and TRBJ1-5; the D gene is unclear. Here the CDR3 is given as CASSQEMARQPQHF. The nucleotide sequence reads as follows: TGTGCCAGCAGCCAAGAAATGGCGCGTCAGCCCCAGCATTTT.